Following are 8 T cell receptor beta chains from one sample sequenced in a study of post-analysis software for immune sequencing data. Carried by the TCR beta cDNA libraries were unique molecular identifiers. Using its own MiXCR run on the PCR reads, TCRdb lists one record per CDR3 protein. The sample carries hundreds of thousands of distinct CDR3 sequences, roughly 27% recorded once. Points from the study as a whole: With TRBV5-6, TRBV5-1 and TRBV20-1 included, about five TRBV segments were more frequent in patients than in controls.

These receptors have no identified antigens. Sequenced sample: blood. The receptor source for this set is a girl under 18 with multiple sclerosis.

The chain recombines TRBV7-2 with TRBJ2-5; 10 bases align to TRBD2. The CDR3 consists of 15 residues. From germline, CDR1 is SGHTA and CDR2 FQGNSA. With 1 base clipped from V and 3 bases from J, the junction kept 2 bases outside the gene matches. The CDR3 region is CASSLEGTSEETQYF. In nucleotides, the CDR3 is TGTGCCAGCAGCTTAGAAGGGACTAGCGAAGAGACCCAGTACTTC.

This sequence joins TRBV5-4 and TRBJ2-5; D uncertain. There are 13 residues in the CDR3. The V gene lost 4 bases and the J gene lost 5 bases, with 12 bases spanning the gap. Looked up from germline, CDR1 is SGHNT and CDR2 is YYREEE (reference sequence). The CDR3 coding sequence is TGTGCCAGCAGCCTCCCCAACGAGGAGACCCAGTACTTC. Amino acid sequence: CASSLPNEETQYF.

This clonotype came up a few times. J is TRBJ2-7 and V is TRBV28, with no clear D. CDR1 and CDR2 from the germline V gene are MDHEN and SYDVKM. The CDR3 runs to 12 residues. The V gene lost 4 bases and the J gene lost 3 bases, with 7 bases spanning the gap. The CDR3 nucleotides are TGTGCCAGCAGTTGGGCCTTCTACGAGCAGTACTTC. Its translation is CASSWAFYEQYF.

This clonotype has only a few counts. The V gene is TRBV7-2, the J gene TRBJ2-1, with 15 positions matching TRBD2. The CDR3 is 16 amino acids. Germline V lookup: CDR1 SGHTA, CDR2 FQGNSA. V shed 5 bases, J shed 8 bases, and the junction held 7 bases outside the gene matches. The CDR3 DNA reads as TGTGCCAGCAGCCCCAGGACTAGCGGGAGGGCCTATGAGCAGTTCTTC. Translated: CASSPRTSGRAYEQFF. The variable domain in full, with the rest retrieved from reference TRBV7-2 and TRBJ2-1, is GAGVSQSPSNKVTEKGKDVELRCDPISGHTALYWYRQSLGQGLEFLIYFQGNSAPDKSGLPSDRFSAERTGGSVSTLTIQRTQQEDSAVYLCASSPRTSGRAYEQFFGPGTRLTVL.

The chain has TRBV6-2 or TRBV6-3 and TRBJ2-7, with 7 bases aligning to TRBD2. With 4 bases clipped from V and 3 bases from J, the junction kept 9 bases outside the gene matches. This CDR3 contains 15 residues. Germline loops: CDR1 MNHEY, CDR2 SVGEGT. DNA of the CDR3: TGTGCCAGCAGTTTGAGGTCCGGGAGGTTCTACGAGCAGTACGTC. As protein: CASSLRSGRFYEQYV.

This clonotype was seen only a few times. The chain is built from TRBV27 and TRBJ2-7; TRBD1 or TRBD2 may be the D gene (7 bases each). The CDR3 loop spans 15 amino acids. V was cut by 3 bases and J by 3 bases, with 15 bases left in between. Germline CDR1 is MNHEY and CDR2 is SMNVEV (reference sequence). CDR3 DNA sequence: TGTGCCAGCAGTTTGGGAGGGGGCGATGGCTACGAGCAGTACTTC. Amino acid sequence: CASSLGGGDGYEQYF.

With respect to this clonotype: Compared with germline, one end of the junction differs, possibly owing to a read error. The rearrangement joins TRBV10-3 to TRBJ2-5; D possibly corresponds to TRBD2 (5 bases). The CDR3 is made up of 16 amino acids. CDR1 is ENHRY and CDR2 is SYGVKD in the germline V gene. CDR3 residues: CSISDPARELGNEQYF. The CDR3 DNA sequence: TGTTCCATCAGTGATCCGGCCAGAGAACTAGGCAATGAGCAGTACTTC.

The sample holds many counts of this clonotype. The rearrangement joins TRBV7-2 to TRBJ2-1; no reliable D call. The CDR3 contains 16 residues. The V gene lost 1 base and the J gene lost 0 bases, with 10 bases spanning the gap. The germline V gene encodes CDR1 SGHTA and CDR2 FQGNSA. In DNA form, the CDR3 reads TGTGCCAGCAGCTTAGTAGGGTCAAGCTCCTACAATGAGCAGTTCTTC. It encodes CASSLVGSSSYNEQFF.